One and the same sample provided the 8 T cell receptor beta chains below, sequenced in a study of T-cell memory formation after mild COVID-19. From the 5' RACE reads, TCRdb called clonotypes with MiXCR, one entry per CDR3 protein. The sample carries 200,000 to 250,000 distinct CDR3 sequences, over 8.5% recorded once. The sequenced material came from PBMCs or a T cell subset sorted from them (not recorded which). The receptors were sampled from a young man who had mild COVID-19 (a few samples of this study predate the infection). Cell type and time point are not known.

This clonotype appeared a few times. The V and J genes are TRBV4-1 and TRBJ1-3; D not resolved. Germline V gene lookup returns CDR1 MGHRA and CDR2 YSYEKL. V was pared by 4 bases and J by 6 bases, with 13 bases between. The CDR3 totals 14 residues. The DNA for the CDR3 is TGCGCCAGCAGCCGTCGCTCTGAAGAAAACACCATATATTTT. Amino acids: CASSRRSEENTIYF.

This clonotype was seen a handful of times. The chain recombines TRBV3-1 with TRBJ1-1; D might be TRBD1 (6 bases). CDR1 and CDR2 from the germline V gene are LGHDT and YNNKEL (reference sequence). Deletions cut 4 bases from V and 6 bases from J, with 15 bases between. The CDR3 is made up of 14 amino acids. The DNA for the CDR3 is TGTGCCAGCAGCCCCTTAGGGGGAGGCTCTGAAGCTTTCTTT. It specifies CASSPLGGGSEAFF. The full variable domain, completed using reference TRBV3-1 and TRBJ1-1, is DTAVSQTPKYLVTQMGNDKSIKCEQNLGHDTMYWYKQDSKKFLKIMFSYNNKELIINETVPNRFSPKSPDKAHLNLHINSLELGDSAVYFCASSPLGGGSEAFFGQGTRLTVV.

This clonotype came up many times. The J gene is TRBJ2-1, the V gene TRBV4-1; 8 bases map to TRBD2. Trimming removed 4 bases from V and 7 bases from J; junction bases left unmatched: 9. This CDR3 spans 15 amino acids. CDR1 and CDR2 from the germline V gene are MGHRA and YSYEKL. The CDR3 DNA is TGCGCCAGCAGCCCCAGCGGGGGTGTCTCTAATGAGCAGTTCTTC. The encoded protein is CASSPSGGVSNEQFF.

This clonotype was found a few times. J is TRBJ2-3 and V is TRBV7-2; maybe TRBD1 (5 bases). This CDR3 region has 14 residues. The V end was cut by 0 bases, the J end by 4 bases, with 8 bases between. Germline CDR1 SGHTA, CDR2 FQGNSA. The CDR3 is CASSLALGPDTQYF. Written as DNA, the CDR3 is TGTGCCAGCAGCTTAGCGCTGGGGCCAGATACGCAGTATTTT.

In its sample, this clonotype was seen many times. The V call is TRBV29-1, the J call TRBJ2-2; no clear D gene. Trimming took off 7 bases at V and 2 bases at J, with 17 bases between the two ends. CDR1 SQVTM and CDR2 ANQGSEA come from the germline V gene. The CDR3 is 15 amino acids. CDR3 sequence reads: CSAGWTESNTGELFF. In DNA form, the CDR3 reads TGCAGCGCTGGTTGGACCGAATCTAACACCGGGGAGCTGTTTTTT.

A few counts support this clonotype. The V call is TRBV5-1, the J call TRBJ2-2, with 15 bases aligning to TRBD2. V shed 2 bases, J shed 0 bases, and the junction held 2 bases outside the gene matches. Germline CDR1 and CDR2: SGHRS and YFSETQ. This CDR3 is 18 amino acids long. The CDR3 sequence is CASSFGTSGGPNTGELFF. CDR3 sequence (DNA): TGCGCCAGCAGCTTCGGGACTAGCGGGGGGCCGAACACCGGGGAGCTGTTTTTT.

V gene TRBV18 combines with J gene TRBJ1-1; D unresolved. V was clipped by 3 bases and J by 6 bases, with 11 bases between them. Germline values: CDR1 KGHSH, CDR2 LQKENI. The CDR3 has 13 residues. The CDR3 sequence is CASSPGAGAEAFF. Written as DNA, the CDR3 is TGTGCCAGCTCACCCGGCGCCGGGGCTGAAGCTTTCTTT.

This clonotype was counted between two and nine times. This chain connects TRBV2 to TRBJ2-3; no definite D call. Deletions cut 6 bases from V and 2 bases from J, with 6 bases between. There are 12 residues in the CDR3. The V gene's germline CDR1 is SNHLY and CDR2 FYNNEI. Here the CDR3 DNA reads TGTGCCAGCAGGCCCCTCACAGATACGCAGTATTTT. This sequence encodes CASRPLTDTQYF.